This is a list of T cell receptor beta chains from one sample in a study of blood T cell repertoires in COVID-19. TCRdb keeps only in-frame clones here, not all; method: immunoSEQ multiplex PCR. Found here are roughly 71,000 clones, 85% of them singletons; the top ten hold 20% to 25%. Sequencing was done on a sample of peripheral blood. The receptors were sampled from a man aged 45-60 years with acute or convalescent COVID-19. Both conserved end residues are part of each CDR3. D genes are given only for firm matches. Clone size appears in some rows only: once, few, many, or a class for an expanded clone.

TRBD1	TRBJ2-2	TRBV27	once	CASSLDREDTGELFF	TGTGCCAGCAGTTTAGACAGGGAAGACACCGGGGAGCTGTTTTTT
TRBD1	TRBJ2-2	TRBV5-1	.	CASNNRGTGELFF	TGCGCCAGCAACAACAGGGGGACCGGGGAGCTGTTTTTT
TRBD2	TRBJ2-3	TRBV19	.	CASKDVGGTDTQYF	TGTGCCAGTAAAGACGTCGGGGGGACAGATACGCAGTATTTT
.	TRBJ2-6	TRBV14	.	CASSGYREFSGANVLTF	TGTGCCAGCAGCGGATACAGGGAATTCTCTGGGGCCAACGTCCTGACTTTC
TRBD2	TRBJ2-7	TRBV19	few	CASGAGGAAYEQYF	TGTGCCAGTGGGGCCGGGGGGGCTGCCTACGAGCAGTACTTC
TRBD1	TRBJ2-2	TRBV19	.	CASTTAGGLNTGELFF	TGTGCCAGTACCACTGCAGGGGGCTTGAACACCGGGGAGCTGTTTTTT
.	TRBJ1-2	TRBV11-2	.	CASSLGQIQSGYTF	TGTGCCAGCAGCTTAGGACAGATACAGAGTGGCTACACCTTC
TRBD1	TRBJ2-5	TRBV25-1	.	CASSEERGTGGETQYF	TGTGCCAGCAGTGAAGAGCGAGGGACAGGGGGGGAGACCCAGTACTTC
.	TRBJ1-2	TRBV10-3	.	CAISDEETNYGYTF	TGTGCCATCAGTGATGAGGAGACCAACTATGGCTACACCTTC
TRBD1	TRBJ2-7	TRBV9	.	CASSVVWGQAYEQYF	TGTGCCAGCAGCGTAGTATGGGGACAGGCCTACGAGCAGTACTTC
.	TRBJ2-5	TRBV19	few	CASSTLAGQETQYF	TGTGCCAGTAGTACTCTGGCGGGGCAAGAGACCCAGTACTTC
TRBD2	TRBJ2-1	TRBV5-5	once	CASSSGGSERGQFF	TGTGCCAGCAGCTCGGGAGGCTCCGAGCGGGGGCAGTTCTTC
.	TRBJ1-5	TRBV28	.	CASSLVEPGGNQPQHF	TGTGCCAGCAGTTTAGTTGAGCCAGGGGGCAATCAGCCCCAGCATTTT
.	TRBJ2-7	TRBV5-6	.	CASSSTWSIYEQYF	TGTGCCAGCAGCTCCACATGGTCGATATACGAGCAGTACTTC
.	TRBJ2-2	TRBV19	.	CASPRAPTGELFF	TGTGCCAGTCCCAGGGCCCCCACCGGGGAGCTGTTTTTT
.	TRBJ2-5	TRBV12-3/TRBV12-4	.	CASRLGSVETQYF	TGTGCCAGCAGACTCGGGTCGGTGGAGACCCAGTACTTC
.	TRBJ1-2	TRBV6-5	.	CASIWAGNYGYTF	TGTGCCAGCATTTGGGCAGGAAACTATGGCTACACCTTC